This T cell receptor (beta chain) is drawn from a study of molecular identifiers for immune sequencing clone quantification. Using its own MiXCR run on the PCR reads, TCRdb lists one record per CDR3 protein. The table includes 300,000 to 400,000 distinct CDR3 sequences, roughly 24% detected once. V dropped 3 bases and J dropped 4; count of bases not matched to a gene: 12. Germline V CDR1 and CDR2: SGHRS, YFSETQ. This CDR3 has 16 amino acids. The sequenced sample consisted of naive CD8+ T cells from blood, with Jurkat cell RNA spiked in. Stated subset: FACS-sorted CD8+CD4-CCR7+CD45RA+ naive T cells. The gene calls are TRBV5-1 and TRBJ2-5, with 7 positions matching TRBD1. This receptor was identified in a human donor in good health. Some libraries in this study had Jurkat cell RNA spiked in. The CDR3 loop is CASSWYPTGSGETQYF. The DNA of the CDR3 is TGCGCCAGCAGCTGGTACCCGACAGGGAGTGGAGAGACCCAGTACTTC.